This T cell receptor (beta chain) was recorded in a study of T cell responses to AZD1222 COVID-19 vaccine. Study-level results: Recipients of AZD1222 seropositive at baseline numbered only 5 or 6. Spike was spanned by vaccine-associated CD4 TCRs, with dominance at 160-218 and 743-854. Samples come after the peak T cell response, not at day 14. Possibly, clonal diversity was underestimated; donors were largely white British and included more females.

Method: immunoSEQ multiplex PCR; TCRdb's copy keeps in-frame clones and lacks some. Among about 200,000 clones listed, 91% were seen once. Details on this clone: Its antigen is not identified.

V was pared by 0 bases and J by 2 bases, with 15 bases of the junction left unmatched. Germline-derived CDR1 and CDR2 are SGHDT and YYEEEE. This CDR3 has 19 residues. This chain connects TRBV5-6 to TRBJ2-3; 7 nucleotides agree with TRBD2. The sequence came from an adult who received the AZD1222 COVID-19 vaccine. The sample was peripheral blood, taken 28 days after the second AZD1222 dose. CDR3 sequence reads: CASSLAGLVYLPVTDTQYF. The CDR3 nucleotides read TGTGCCAGCAGCTTGGCCGGACTAGTTTACTTGCCTGTCACAGATACGCAGTATTTT.